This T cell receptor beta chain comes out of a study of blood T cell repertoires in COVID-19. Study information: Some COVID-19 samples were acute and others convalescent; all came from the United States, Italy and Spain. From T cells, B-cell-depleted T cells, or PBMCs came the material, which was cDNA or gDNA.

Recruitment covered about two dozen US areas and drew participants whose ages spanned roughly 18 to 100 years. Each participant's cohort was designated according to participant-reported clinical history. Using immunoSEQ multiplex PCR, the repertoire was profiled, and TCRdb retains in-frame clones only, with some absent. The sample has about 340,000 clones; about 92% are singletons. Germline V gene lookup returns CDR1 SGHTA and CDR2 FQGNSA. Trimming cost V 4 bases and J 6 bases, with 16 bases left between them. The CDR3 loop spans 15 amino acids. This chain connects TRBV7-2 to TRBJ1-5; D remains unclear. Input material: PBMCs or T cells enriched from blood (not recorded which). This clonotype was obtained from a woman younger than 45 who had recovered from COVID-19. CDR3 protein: CASSSQGLGSQPQHF. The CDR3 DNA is TGTGCCAGCAGCTCACAAGGACTAGGGAGTCAGCCCCAGCATTTT.